A selection of T cell receptor beta chains follows, all from one sample in a study of shared clonotypes between healthy human individuals. Profiled with immunoSEQ multiplex PCR; TCRdb holds only in-frame clones, not every one. The table has approximately 1.4 million clones, 95% to 99% seen once. Material: naive CD4+ T cells sorted from blood. The source of these receptors is a man aged 25-45 years in good health. CDR3s include the opening cysteine and the closing phenylalanine or tryptophan. D genes are given only for firm matches. Clone size appears in some rows only: once, few, many, or a class for an expanded clone.

TRBJ2-1 | TRBV7-9 | TRBD2 | - | CASSLDRLAGAGNEQFF | TGTGCCAGCAGCTTAGATCGACTAGCGGGAGCTGGGAATGAGCAGTTCTTC
TRBJ2-2 | TRBV5-8 | TRBD1 | - | CASSLVGTGPTGELFF | TGTGCCAGCAGCTTGGTCGGGACAGGGCCCACCGGGGAGCTGTTTTTT
TRBJ2-5 | TRBV5-1 | - | - | CASSLGQPRAQYF | TGCGCCAGCAGCTTGGGGCAGCCTAGGGCCCAGTACTTC
TRBJ2-1 | TRBV27 | - | - | CASSFRIGPGNEQFF | TGTGCCAGCAGTTTTCGTATAGGTCCTGGGAATGAGCAGTTCTTC
TRBJ2-5 | TRBV2 | - | - | CASSDGGGAETQYF | TGTGCCAGCAGTGATGGCGGGGGCGCCGAGACCCAGTACTTC
TRBJ2-1 | TRBV5-4 | TRBD2 | - | CASSRTSGNEQFF | TGTGCCAGCAGTCGGACTAGCGGCAATGAGCAGTTCTTC
TRBJ2-3 | TRBV7-2 | TRBD2 | - | CASSRGGYRRTTDTQYF | TGTGCCAGCAGCCGCGGGGGGTACAGGCGAACCACAGATACGCAGTATTTT
TRBJ2-2 | TRBV4-3 | - | - | CASSQDPGMNTGELFF | TGCGCCAGCAGCCAAGATCCCGGAATGAACACCGGGGAGCTGTTTTTT
TRBJ2-1 | TRBV28 | - | - | CASSLGGVPYNEQFF | TGTGCCAGCAGTTTAGGCGGGGTCCCTTACAATGAGCAGTTCTTC
TRBJ2-3 | TRBV2 | - | once | CASSQDSTTDTQYF | TGTGCCAGCAGTCAAGACTCCACGACAGATACGCAGTATTTT
TRBJ2-2 | TRBV15 | - | - | CATTERATGELFF | TGTGCCACCACGGAAAGGGCGACCGGGGAGCTGTTTTTT
TRBJ1-2 | TRBV2 | TRBD1 | - | CATHQGQGNYGYTF | TGTGCCACCCACCAGGGACAGGGAAACTATGGCTACACCTTC
TRBJ2-7 | TRBV10-1 | TRBD2 | - | CASSETSGSSYEQYF | TGCGCCAGCAGTGAGACTAGCGGGAGTTCCTACGAGCAGTACTTC
TRBJ2-7 | TRBV5-5 | TRBD2 | - | CASSRGLVDEQYF | TGTGCCAGCAGCAGGGGACTAGTCGACGAGCAGTACTTC
TRBJ2-2 | TRBV7-2 | - | - | CASSLDPTGELFF | TGTGCCAGCAGCTTAGACCCAACCGGGGAGCTGTTTTTT
TRBJ2-3 | TRBV19 | - | - | CASSLGVWTDTQYF | TGTGCCAGTAGCCTAGGGGTTTGGACAGATACGCAGTATTTT
TRBJ1-4 | TRBV5-1 | TRBD1 | - | CASSLDRGMVTEKLFF | TGCGCCAGCAGTCTGGACAGGGGCATGGTAACTGAAAAACTGTTTTTT
TRBJ2-7 | TRBV5-1 | TRBD1 | once | CASTSGGISYEQYF | TGCGCCAGCACATCAGGGGGCATTTCCTACGAGCAGTACTTC
TRBJ1-4 | TRBV7-2 | - | - | CASSRRGTSNNEKLFF | TGTGCCAGCAGCCGCCGAGGGACATCGAATAATGAAAAACTGTTTTTT
TRBJ1-1 | TRBV29-1 | - | - | CSVEDGKNTEAFF | TGCAGCGTAGAGGACGGGAAGAACACTGAAGCTTTCTTT
TRBJ2-7 | TRBV7-8 | - | once | CASSNRQTTSYYF | TGTGCCAGCAGCAACCGGCAAACTACGAGCTACTACTTC